Presented here are 9 T cell receptor beta chains from one specimen sequenced in a study of T cell changes during pregnancy in multiple sclerosis. Here immunoSEQ multiplex PCR was the method, and the copy in TCRdb shows in-frame clones only, minus some. The table shows 70,000 to 75,000 clones, with around 92% occurring only once. The material was peripheral blood, obtained before pregnancy. These receptors came from a female donor with multiple sclerosis, enrolled in a pregnancy study.

The chain is built from TRBV9 and TRBJ1-1, with D perhaps TRBD1 (6 bases). CDR1 is SGDLS, CDR2 YYNGEE, per germline. CDR3 size: 16 residues. V lost 4 bases and J lost 0, with 16 bases in between. The CDR3 DNA reads as TGTGCCAGCAGCCGAGGGACACCGGACCTGAACACTGAAGCTTTCTTT. Translated, it gives CASSRGTPDLNTEAFF.

V usage is TRBV6-4 and J usage is TRBJ2-7, with 8 bases identical to TRBD2. CDR3 length: 14 amino acids. V gave up 4 bases and J gave up 5 bases; unmatched junction bases: 7. Germline V gives CDR1 MRHNA, CDR2 SNTAGT. The CDR3, as DNA: TGTGCCAGCAGTGCAAAGCGGGAGACCGACGAGCAGTACTTC. Translation: CASSAKRETDEQYF.

This clone was seen more than once but under ten times. The chain employs TRBV5-6 and TRBJ2-7; D is unclear. This CDR3 has 15 residues. Per germline, CDR1 SGHDT and CDR2 YYEEEE. Trimming pared 0 bases from V and 3 bases from J, leaving 13 bases between. This chain's CDR3 is CASSLGRVNGYEQYF. The CDR3 bases are TGTGCCAGCAGCTTGGGACGGGTAAATGGCTACGAGCAGTACTTC. The variable domain in full, with the rest retrieved from reference TRBV5-6 and TRBJ2-7, is DAGVTQSPTHLIKTRGQQVTLRCSPKSGHDTVSWYQQALGQGPQFIFQYYEEEERQRGNFPDRFSGHQFPNYSSELNVNALLLGDSALYLCASSLGRVNGYEQYFGPGTRLTVT.

This chain joins TRBV28 and TRBJ2-1, with 9 bases aligning to TRBD2. This CDR3 has 19 amino acids. V was clipped by 6 bases and J by 4 bases; unmatched bases: 19. Germline assignment: CDR1 MDHEN and CDR2 SYDVKM. The CDR3 loop is CASSTRGSSGTSLYNEQFF. The CDR3 DNA follows: TGTGCCAGCAGCACCCGAGGGTCTAGCGGGACAAGTCTTTACAATGAGCAGTTCTTC.

J is TRBJ1-2 and V is TRBV18; D is perhaps TRBD1 (6 bases). Trimming cost V 6 bases and J 7 bases, with 15 bases left between them. CDR3 length: 13 amino acids. CDR1 KGHSH and CDR2 LQKENI come from the germline V gene. The CDR3 bases are TGTGCCAGCTCCCAGGGACAACAGGCTGGCTACACCTTC. Translated: CASSQGQQAGYTF.

The chain employs TRBV6-1 and TRBJ2-3, with TRBD1 identical over 8 bases. The CDR3 spans 16 residues. J lost 4 bases, V lost 4 bases, and 10 bases had no gene match. The V gene's germline CDR1 is MNHNS and CDR2 SASEGT. The CDR3 DNA is TGTGCCAGCAGTGGGCTAGGACAGGGCTCATCAGATACGCAGTATTTT. Encoded protein: CASSGLGQGSSDTQYF.

This chain links TRBV7-6 with TRBJ2-5; TRBD2 might be the D (6 bases). V lost 5 bases to trimming and J lost 5 bases, with 15 bases between them. The CDR3 spans 14 residues. Germline CDR1 is SGHVS and CDR2 is FNYEAQ. CDR3 in amino acids: CASSLGTARETQYF. The CDR3 DNA reads TGTGCCAGCAGCCTGGGGACTGCGAGGGAGACCCAGTACTTC.

The rearrangement links TRBV5-4 to TRBJ2-5; 7 nucleotides line up with TRBD2. Germline CDR1 SGHNT, CDR2 YYREEE (reference sequence). The CDR3 has 14 amino acids. Trimming removed 0 bases from V and 1 base from J; junction bases left unmatched: 0. The CDR3 region has the DNA TGTGCCAGCAGCTTGGGGACTAGCCAAGAGACCCAGTACTTC. This codes for CASSLGTSQETQYF.

This chain uses TRBV2 with TRBJ2-5; 10 nucleotides match TRBD1. Germline values: CDR1 SNHLY, CDR2 FYNNEI. V was clipped by 2 bases and J by 5 bases; unmatched bases: 11. This CDR3 spans 17 amino acids. CDR3: CASSEHWPGQGRETQYF. The CDR3, as DNA: TGTGCCAGCAGTGAACACTGGCCGGGACAGGGGAGGGAGACCCAGTACTTC.